These 5 T cell receptor beta chains share one sample of origin, sequenced in a study of blood T cell repertoires in COVID-19. Generated by immunoSEQ multiplex PCR, the TCRdb table keeps only in-frame clones and is missing some. Altogether more than 200,000 clones are present, 65% to 85% being singletons, with the ten largest covering 4%. Sequencing input: peripheral blood. Receptors were obtained from a woman between 35 and 50 years old with active or convalescent COVID-19.

The chain carries TRBV6-1 and TRBJ1-1; no firm D call. CDR3 length: 12 amino acids. The V end was cut by 2 bases, the J end by 3 bases, with 4 bases between. CDR1 is MNHNS and CDR2 is SASEGT in the germline V gene. As DNA, the CDR3 is TGTGCCAGCAGTGAACAGTACACTGAAGCTTTCTTT. It codes for CASSEQYTEAFF.

This rearrangement joins TRBV6-4 to TRBJ2-2, with D perhaps TRBD2 (7 bases). The CDR3 sequence is 16 residues long. V lost 2 bases, J lost 5 bases, and 15 bases lay in between. Germline CDR1 and CDR2: MRHNA and SNTAGT. The CDR3 DNA sequence: TGTGCCAGCAGTGACGGCGGGGGCCGGGGGACCGGGGAGCTGTTTTTT. Translation: CASSDGGGRGTGELFF.

The V and J genes are TRBV29-1 and TRBJ1-1; D perhaps matches TRBD1 (6 bases). CDR1 and CDR2 (germline): SQVTM, ANQGSEA. The CDR3 spans 13 residues. V lost 3 bases to trimming and J lost 5 bases, with 13 bases between them. The CDR3: CSVDGTPRTEAFF. The CDR3, as DNA: TGCAGCGTTGACGGGACACCGAGAACTGAAGCTTTCTTT.

This clone has just a few counts. The J gene is TRBJ2-3, the V gene TRBV10-1; TRBD1 matches at 10 bases. The germline V gene has CDR1 WNHNN and CDR2 SYGVQD (reference sequence). This CDR3 spans 15 amino acids. The junction had 4 bases not matched to a gene; V was cut back by 5 bases and J by 2 bases. DNA for the CDR3: TGCGCCAGCAGTTCCGGACAGGGGGACACAGATACGCAGTATTTT. Encoded protein: CASSSGQGDTDTQYF.

V usage is TRBV15 and J usage is TRBJ1-2; 7 positions match TRBD1. The length of the CDR3 is 16 residues. V lost 2 bases, J lost 0 bases, and 6 bases stayed unmatched. Germline V gives CDR1 LNHNV, CDR2 YYDKDF (reference sequence). CDR3 amino acids: CATSRIQGTANYGYTF. CDR3 DNA sequence: TGTGCCACCAGCAGAATACAGGGGACTGCTAACTATGGCTACACCTTC.